A selection of T cell receptor beta chains follows, all from one sample in a study of cytomegalovirus exposure and HLA in healthy donors. Libraries were prepared by immunoSEQ multiplex PCR; TCRdb keeps only in-frame clonotypes and omits some of them. Among around 90,000 clones, around four fifths were seen once, and the ten largest hold around 2.5%. The sequenced sample was PBMCs. The receptors were sampled from a man aged 25 to 45 in good health and CMV-seronegative. Both conserved end residues are part of each CDR3. A D gene is named only where the DNA matches it firmly. Only some rows state a clone size, as once, few, many or a class for expanded clones.

V gene,clone size,D gene,J gene,CDR3 DNA,CDR3 protein
TRBV7-7,few,TRBD2,TRBJ2-1,TGTGCCAGCAGCGCGGGACTAGCGGGGACTTACAATGAGCAGTTCTTC,CASSAGLAGTYNEQFF
TRBV5-6,once,-,TRBJ2-3,TGTGCCAGCAGCTTGGACGGGACAGATACGCAGTATTTT,CASSLDGTDTQYF
TRBV4-3,few,-,TRBJ1-5,TGCGCCAGCAGCCAAGCTTTCACCGGAGGTCAGCCCCAGCATTTT,CASSQAFTGGQPQHF
TRBV27,-,-,TRBJ1-5,TGTGCCAGCGGTACTAACGGCAATCAGCCCCAGCATTTT,CASGTNGNQPQHF
TRBV11-3,-,-,TRBJ2-2,TGTGCCAGCAGCAAGCTCACGGCCGGGGAGCTGTTTTTT,CASSKLTAGELFF
TRBV5-4,-,-,TRBJ1-2,TGTGCCAGCAGCCCATGGGCCCTCACCTCCTATGGCTACACCTTC,CASSPWALTSYGYTF
TRBV30,-,TRBD2,TRBJ2-7,TGTGCCTGGAGTAGCGGGGATTGGGGGTCCGAGCAGTACTTC,CAWSSGDWGSEQYF
TRBV4-1,few,-,TRBJ2-7,TGCGCCAGCAGCCAACAGGTGGGTTCCTACGAGCAGTACTTC,CASSQQVGSYEQYF
TRBV7-2,few,-,TRBJ2-7,TGTGCCAGCAGCGGACACTCCTACGAGCAGTACTTC,CASSGHSYEQYF
TRBV6-6,-,TRBD1,TRBJ1-5,TGTGCCAGCAGTACCCGACAGGGTCATCAGCCCCAGCATTTT,CASSTRQGHQPQHF
TRBV7-8,-,-,TRBJ1-2,TGTGCCAGCAGCTTAGACAGCCGTAACTATGGCTACACCTTC,CASSLDSRNYGYTF
TRBV7-9,once,-,TRBJ1-3,TGTGCCAGCAGCTTAGGACACATCTCTGGAAACACCATATATTTT,CASSLGHISGNTIYF
TRBV11-2,-,TRBD1,TRBJ1-5,TGTGCCAGCAGCCCCGGGACAGACAATCAGCCCCAGCATTTT,CASSPGTDNQPQHF
TRBV27,-,TRBD2,TRBJ2-5,TGTGCCAGCAATCCGGGGGGGAAGTACCAAGAGACCCAGTACTTC,CASNPGGKYQETQYF
TRBV7-9,once,-,TRBJ2-5,TGTGCCAGCAGCCAGCAAGAGACCCAGTACTTC,CASSQQETQYF
TRBV18,-,-,TRBJ1-1,TGTGCCAGCTCACTGACAGGCACTGAAGCTTTCTTT,CASSLTGTEAFF
TRBV2,-,-,TRBJ2-1,TGTGCCAGCAAGCCGTGGGAGGAGCAGTTCTTC,CASKPWEEQFF
TRBV7-2,-,TRBD2,TRBJ2-7,TGTGCCAGCAGCCCTAGCGGGGAACGGTACGAGCAGTACTTC,CASSPSGERYEQYF
TRBV6-1,few,TRBD1,TRBJ2-7,TGTGCCAGCAGTGATGAGGGACAGGCCCTCTACGAGCAGTACTTC,CASSDEGQALYEQYF
TRBV28,-,-,TRBJ1-1,TGTGCCAGCAGTCCGATGGACAGTGAAGCTTTCTTT,CASSPMDSEAFF
TRBV30,-,-,TRBJ2-1,TGTGCCTGGAGTAGGGGGGGGGACTTCTACAATGAGCAGTTCTTC,CAWSRGGDFYNEQFF
TRBV19,-,-,TRBJ2-1,TGTGCCAGTAGCTTTTTTGGAAGGGGGAGCTCCTACAATGAGCAGTTCTTC,CASSFFGRGSSYNEQFF
TRBV19,-,TRBD1,TRBJ2-7,TGTGCCAGTAGTATGGGACAGGGGTGGGAGCAGTACTTC,CASSMGQGWEQYF
TRBV9,-,-,TRBJ1-2,TGTGCCAGCAGCGTATCCCCAGGCAGGGTTCGTGATGGCTACACCTTC,CASSVSPGRVRDGYTF
TRBV6-1,-,TRBD1,TRBJ2-3,TGTGCCAGCAGTGAACCCGGACAGGGACGAACAGATACGCAGTATTTT,CASSEPGQGRTDTQYF
TRBV5-8,-,TRBD1,TRBJ1-2,TGTGCCAGCAGCCCCTCCGGGACAGGGTGGAATGGCTACACCTTC,CASSPSGTGWNGYTF
TRBV19,few,-,TRBJ1-1,TGTGCCAGTAGTAAGGACAGCGGTTACGGGCAGGTGAACACTGAAGCTTTCTTT,CASSKDSGYGQVNTEAFF
TRBV7-7,-,TRBD2,TRBJ2-3,TGTGCCAGTCAGCGGGGACTAGCGGGATATAGCACAGATACGCAGTATTTT,CASQRGLAGYSTDTQYF
TRBV2,-,-,TRBJ1-5,TGTGCCAGCAGTACTCCGGTCGGTCAGCCCCAGCATTTT,CASSTPVGQPQHF
TRBV7-9,-,TRBD1,TRBJ1-1,TGTGCCAGCAGCTCACCACAGGGGGCCGGCACTGAAGCTTTCTTT,CASSSPQGAGTEAFF
TRBV30,-,TRBD1,TRBJ1-1,TGTGCCTGGGGGGGGGACAGGGGGCTTCGGACTGAAGCTTTCTTT,CAWGGDRGLRTEAFF
TRBV10-3,-,TRBD1,TRBJ1-5,TGTGCCATCACCCCGACAGGGAACGATCAGCCCCAGCATTTT,CAITPTGNDQPQHF
TRBV30,-,-,TRBJ1-1,TGTGCCTGGAGTGCGGGGAGCGGGCATGAAGCTTTCTTT,CAWSAGSGHEAFF
TRBV4-1,-,-,TRBJ1-3,TGCGCCAGCAGCCAGAGAGAATCTGGAAACACCATATATTTT,CASSQRESGNTIYF
TRBV11-3,-,TRBD1,TRBJ2-1,TGTGCCAGCAGCTTAGGGGACAGGGTCAATCCTAACAATGAGCAGTTCTTC,CASSLGDRVNPNNEQFF
TRBV4-1,few,-,TRBJ1-1,TGCGCCAGCAGCCAAGGCAGTGCCACTGAAGCTTTCTTT,CASSQGSATEAFF
TRBV27,-,TRBD1,TRBJ1-1,TGTGCCAGCAGTGTGGACAGGGGGTACGAAGCTTTCTTT,CASSVDRGYEAFF
TRBV25-1,few,-,TRBJ2-7,TGTGCCAGCAGTGAATGGGCAGGAGAGCAGTACTTC,CASSEWAGEQYF